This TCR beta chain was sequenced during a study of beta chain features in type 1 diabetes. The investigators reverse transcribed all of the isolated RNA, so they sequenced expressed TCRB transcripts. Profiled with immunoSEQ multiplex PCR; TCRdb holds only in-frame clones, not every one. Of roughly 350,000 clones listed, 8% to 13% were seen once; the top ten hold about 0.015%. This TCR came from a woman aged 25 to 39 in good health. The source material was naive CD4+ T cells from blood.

The CDR3 loop is CASSPRSGTANTEAFF. CDR3 DNA sequence: TGTGCCAGCTCACCACGGTCCGGGACAGCGAACACTGAAGCTTTCTTT. This sequence joins TRBV18 and TRBJ1-1, with TRBD1 identical over 7 bases. CDR1 and CDR2 (germline): KGHSH, LQKENI. V gave up 1 base and J gave up 1 base; unmatched junction bases: 6. CDR3 length equals 16 residues.